The present T cell receptor beta chain was sequenced within a study of technical replicates of blood from four donors. The length of the CDR3 is 14 residues. Germline V CDR1 and CDR2: SGHDT, YYEEEE. The V segment lost 3 bases and the J segment 3 bases; nucleotides outside the gene matches: 2. Assay: immunoSEQ multiplex PCR; the TCRdb copy retains only in-frame clones and omits some. The repertoire has some 82,000 clones, approximately 94% of them found once; the top ten carry around 0.37%. The source of this sequence is a human donor in good health. Sequencing was carried out using T cells isolated from PBMCs. The chain combines TRBV5-6 with TRBJ2-5; 10 bases fit TRBD2. The CDR3 bases are TGTGCCAGCAGCTCCCTAGCGGGAGAAGAGACCCAGTACTTC. Its translation is CASSSLAGEETQYF.